This T cell receptor beta chain was profiled in a study of regulatory T cells in long-lasting Graves disease (dated by TCRdb to the early 2020s). For the wider study: Newly diagnosed Graves' disease patients had taken antithyroid drugs for less than 3 months. Patients with persistent Graves' disease were compared with patients with newly diagnosed Graves' disease using TCR sequencing and RNA sequencing of peripheral blood. The study was conducted in China and was registered as a clinical trial. TCR sequencing covered about 13 persistent and 20 newly diagnosed Graves' disease patients, around 35 samples in total.

Library preparation used multiplex PCR. The sequencer was an Illumina HiSeq 4000. CDR3 regions were amplified by Arm-PCR with iRepertoire HTBI primers to construct TCR beta libraries. Gel purification was performed on PCR products prior to sequencing. Under the source paper's analysis protocol: A total of 62 TRBV and 14 TRBJ segments were identified across samples and were used for gene usage analysis of CDR3 amino acid clonotypes. COPE and FqMerger were used to merge the filtered high-quality paired reads into contigs. BLAST was used to align contigs to IMGT TRBV, TRBD and TRBJ reference genes, and CDR3 was defined according to IMGT. Any clonotype with a frequency above 0.1% was counted as a highly expanded clone. Shannon entropy served as the measure of repertoire diversity, while the Gini coefficient captured V-J evenness. Clonotypes shared by more than one individual were considered public. In-frame beta chains were kept once TCRdb had trimmed the public reads at Q25 with fastp and called clones with MiXCR. Each CDR3 protein appears once, grouped with its most common genes and DNA. TCRdb, not the authors, supplied the V and J calls. The sample yields around 400,000 distinct CDR3 sequences; about 14% were counted once. The ten most abundant clones make up approximately 22% of the sample.

Broader findings and caveats from the paper: Persistent patients shared more public clonotypes among themselves (2,741) than newly diagnosed patients did (more than 950). The study examined only peripheral blood because the primary lesion, thyroid tissue, could not be accessed. TRBV28, TRBJ1-2 and TRBJ2-5 were preferentially used in persistent disease, while TRBV20-1 and TRBJ2-1 were favored in newly diagnosed disease. Only the TCR beta chain was sequenced and analyzed. The authors noted that the small sample size was a limitation that may lower accuracy. Persistent Graves' disease patients showed lower TCR Shannon entropy and fewer highly expanded clones than newly diagnosed patients, suggesting clonal expansion.

For this clonotype: Its specific antigen is unknown. No quality values exist for individual bases; no much larger clone is one base distant.

The CDR3 contains 15 residues, cysteine and phenylalanine counted. Just CDR3 DNA is preserved here, 45 bases in frame from base 1. V is reduced by 3 bases and J by 6 bases, leaving a spacing of 14 bases between them. CDR1 is given as MDHEN and CDR2 as SYDVKM, both from the germline V gene. Sample time point, as interpreted from the label and publication: newly diagnosed GD, antithyroid drugs for less than 3 months. For both TCR sequencing and RNA sequencing, RNA was extracted from PBMCs in TRIzol. The diagnosis of Graves' disease followed American Thyroid Association guidelines. The patients came from an endocrinology department in Xi'an, China. From each patient, approximately 10 milliliters of peripheral blood was collected into an EDTA anticoagulant tube. PBMCs were isolated by Ficoll Paque Plus density gradient separation without further T cell sorting. An Agilent 2100 Bioanalyzer and agarose gel were used to check RNA quality, and a NanoDrop 2000 was used to measure RNA concentration.

In this chain, TRBV28 is recombined with TRBJ2-2, with no confidently assigned D gene. The TCR was taken from a female donor with Graves disease. The sequencing here drew on peripheral blood mononuclear cells (PBMCs), taken at new diagnosis, from a patient treated with antithyroid drugs. The CDR3 has the sequence CASSFPFLPAGELFF. The DNA reads TGTGCCAGCAGTTTCCCTTTCCTTCCCGCCGGGGAGCTGTTTTTT.